The 30 T cell receptor beta chains given below trace back to one sample, sequenced in a study of cytomegalovirus exposure and HLA in healthy donors (TCRdb year 2017). Library preparation used the immunoSEQ multiplex PCR assay. For the multiplex PCR, a mixture combining 60 forward primers for TCR Vbeta segments and 13 reverse primers for TCR Jbeta segments was used. TCRdb limited this immuneACCESS table to in-frame rearrangements with V and J called. A share of clones is missing; checked studies link under half to unresolved V genes, and the rest is unexplained. The sample has fewer than 130,000 clones on record, 70% to 85% of them singletons. In total, the top ten clones hold 5.5% to 7% of the sample. Source material: PBMCs. These TCRs come from a man aged 25-45 years in good health and CMV-seropositive.

This clone has only one observation. As DNA, the CDR3 is TGTGCCAGCAGCTTCGGGGGGATCGGGGAGCTGTTTTTT. Its protein is CASSFGGIGELFF. The chain couples TRBV11-1 to TRBJ2-2; 7 bases are a match to TRBD2. V gave up 3 bases and J gave up 7 bases; unmatched junction bases: 2. The CDR3 consists of 13 residues. The germline CDR1 and CDR2 sequences are SGHAT and FQDESV (reference sequence).

The genes are TRBV18 and TRBJ2-3; TRBD2 might be the D (7 bases). In germline, CDR1 is KGHSH, CDR2 LQKENI. The CDR3 consists of 16 residues. Deletions cut 3 bases from V and 0 bases from J, with 13 bases between. CDR3: CASSPLGGQSTDTQYF. The CDR3, as DNA: TGTGCCAGCTCACCCCTCGGGGGGCAAAGCACAGATACGCAGTATTTT.

This clone was seen a single time. The gene calls are TRBV25-1 and TRBJ2-1, with 13 bases identical to TRBD2. The CDR3 is 15 amino acids. V lost 7 bases and J lost 10; bases outside the gene matches: 10. Germline values: CDR1 MGHDK, CDR2 SYGVNS. As DNA, the CDR3 is TGTGCCAGCACCCCACTAGCGGGGGGGCCTAACGAGCAGTTCTTC. Its protein is CASTPLAGGPNEQFF.

The V call is TRBV5-1, the J call TRBJ2-7; 8 nucleotides match TRBD1. CDR3 size: 15 residues. Germline CDR1 reads SGHRS; CDR2 reads YFSETQ. With 5 bases clipped from V and 2 bases from J, the junction kept 9 bases outside the gene matches. CDR3 loop: CASRVDGTGPYEQYF. The CDR3 DNA reads TGCGCCAGCAGGGTGGACGGGACAGGCCCCTACGAGCAGTACTTC.

This clone was counted only a few times. The chain employs TRBV7-9 and TRBJ2-7; D ambiguous. This CDR3 contains 13 residues. In germline, CDR1 is SEHNR, CDR2 FQNEAQ (reference sequence). Deletions cut 1 base from V and 4 bases from J, with 8 bases between. CDR3 in amino acids: CASSLGYEYEQYF. In nucleotides, the CDR3 is TGTGCCAGCAGCTTAGGGTACGAGTACGAGCAGTACTTC.

The rearrangement joins TRBV7-6 to TRBJ2-3, with 8 positions matching TRBD2. This CDR3 is 14 amino acids long. Germline values: CDR1 SGHVS, CDR2 FNYEAQ. Losses at the gene ends were 5 bases for V and 4 bases for J; bases not matched to a gene: 5. CDR3 DNA sequence: TGTGCCAGCAGCCTGTCGGGGGGGTCAGATACGCAGTATTTT. Translated: CASSLSGGSDTQYF.

This clone has more than one count but fewer than ten. The V gene is TRBV5-6, the J gene TRBJ1-1; a weak D match, TRBD1 (5 bases). This CDR3 region has 15 residues. Trimming left V 2 bases short and J 0 bases short, with 11 bases between. Germline assignment: CDR1 SGHDT and CDR2 YYEEEE. The chain's CDR3 is CASSLAEGMNTEAFF. CDR3 coding DNA: TGTGCCAGCAGCTTAGCGGAGGGGATGAACACTGAAGCTTTCTTT.

The CDR3 protein is CASALGTGNFGGYGYTF. Here the CDR3 DNA reads TGTGCCAGTGCACTCGGGACAGGGAACTTCGGTGGCTATGGCTACACCTTC. The rearrangement links TRBV19 to TRBJ1-2; 9 bases are shared with TRBD1. The CDR3 totals 17 residues. J was trimmed by 4 bases and V by 8 bases; bases with no gene match: 17. Germline V lookup: CDR1 LNHDA, CDR2 SQIVND (reference sequence).

V is TRBV19 and J is TRBJ2-1; D possibly corresponds to TRBD1 (6 bases). The CDR3 totals 16 residues. Germline loops: CDR1 LNHDA, CDR2 SQIVND (reference sequence). The ends were cut back, 4 bases at V and 0 bases at J, with 13 bases in the middle. The CDR3 DNA sequence: TGTGCCAGTAGTAAATTACAGGGCAGCTCCTACAATGAGCAGTTCTTC. This gives the protein CASSKLQGSSYNEQFF.

This chain connects TRBV27 to TRBJ2-5; TRBD2 matches 7 bases. The CDR3 contains 14 residues. The V segment lost 5 bases and the J segment 2 bases; nucleotides outside the gene matches: 5. From germline, CDR1 is MNHEY and CDR2 SMNVEV (reference sequence). CDR3 amino acids: CASSTRTRQETQYF. DNA of the CDR3: TGTGCCAGCAGTACCCGGACTAGGCAAGAGACCCAGTACTTC.

The chain couples TRBV19 to TRBJ1-1, with TRBD1 matching over 7 bases. Trimming at V came to 4 bases and at J to 2 bases, leaving 10 bases not matched to a gene. In germline, CDR1 is LNHDA, CDR2 SQIVND (reference sequence). This CDR3 comprises 16 residues. DNA for the CDR3: TGTGCCAGTAGTACCATACCCGGGACAGAAAACACTGAAGCTTTCTTT. As protein: CASSTIPGTENTEAFF.

In regard to this clone: Other DNA sequences within the sample encode an identical CDR3. J is TRBJ1-5 and V is TRBV5-1, with 7 bases fitting TRBD1. V lost 0 bases, J lost 7 bases, and 7 bases stayed unmatched. Germline CDR1 and CDR2: SGHRS and YFSETQ. The CDR3 is made up of 15 amino acids. The CDR3 spells CASSLVAGGGQPQHF. In DNA form, the CDR3 reads TGCGCCAGCAGCTTGGTGGCAGGGGGTGGGCAGCCCCAGCATTTT.

The chain combines TRBV10-3 with TRBJ1-1; TRBD1 aligns across 8 bases. This CDR3 spans 15 amino acids. Trimming removed 3 bases from V and 9 bases from J; junction bases left unmatched: 12. Germline assignment: CDR1 ENHRY and CDR2 SYGVKD. The CDR3 coding sequence is TGTGCCATCAGTGAACTCTTGGGACAGGAGAGTAAAGCTTTCTTT. It codes for CAISELLGQESKAFF.

This rearrangement joins TRBV7-9 to TRBJ2-1, with D maybe TRBD2 (5 bases). Germline V gene sequence: CDR1 SEHNR, CDR2 FQNEAQ (reference sequence). This CDR3 has 13 residues. Trimming left V 10 bases short and J 6 bases short, with 16 bases between. CDR3 sequence (DNA): TGTGCCACCTTGGGCGGAGGTAGCAATGAGCAGTTCTTC. This gives the protein CATLGGGSNEQFF.

This clone was recorded only once. V gene TRBV18 combines with J gene TRBJ2-5; TRBD1 matches 12 bases. The J call may be wrong; the DNA end is better matched by TRBJ2-7. Germline CDR1 reads KGHSH; CDR2 reads LQKENI. The CDR3 consists of 17 residues. CDR3 sequence reads: CASSPRGGQGASYEQYF. CDR3 coding DNA: TGTGCCAGCTCACCAAGAGGGGGACAGGGGGCATCCTACGAGCAGTACTTC.

As concerns this clone: Relative to the germline gene, one junction end is altered; a read error may explain this. The chain is built from TRBV7-3 and TRBJ2-1, with 7 nucleotides matching TRBD2. The length of the CDR3 is 17 residues. Germline V gene data show CDR1 as SGHTA and CDR2 as FQGTGA. The CDR3 spells CASSVTGGLSSYNEQFF. The CDR3 bases are TGTGCCAGCAGCGTAACGGGGGGACTCAGCTCCTACAATGAGCAGTTCTTC.

The chain carries TRBV7-2 and TRBJ1-1; 7 positions match TRBD1. The germline gives CDR1 SGHTA, CDR2 FQGNSA. Trimming cost V 5 bases and J 4 bases; bases outside gene matches: 4. This CDR3 has 13 residues. The DNA of the CDR3 is TGTGCCAGCAGCCCGCACAGGGGCACTGAAGCTTTCTTT. This gives the protein CASSPHRGTEAFF. The entire variable domain, with the rest obtained from reference TRBV7-2 and TRBJ1-1, is as follows: GAGVSQSPSNKVTEKGKDVELRCDPISGHTALYWYRQSLGQGLEFLIYFQGNSAPDKSGLPSDRFSAERTGGSVSTLTIQRTQQEDSAVYLCASSPHRGTEAFFGQGTRLTVV.

This clone was counted once. This chain uses TRBV11-2 with TRBJ1-1, with D possibly matching TRBD1 (5 bases). Trimming removed 3 bases at V and 1 base at J, with 21 bases between. Germline V gives CDR1 SGHAT, CDR2 FQNNGV. This CDR3 spans 18 amino acids. CDR3 loop: CASSFAGGGGTENTEAFF. For the CDR3, the DNA is TGTGCCAGCAGCTTTGCCGGGGGAGGAGGTACCGAGAACACTGAAGCTTTCTTT.

This sequence joins TRBV29-1 and TRBJ1-2; possibly TRBD1 for D (5 bases). The CDR3 is 12 amino acids. Between the trimmed V and J ends, which lost 6 bases and 7 bases, there was a span of 15 bases. Germline lookup yields CDR1 SQVTM and CDR2 ANQGSEA. In nucleotides, the CDR3 is TGCAGCGTGTTCAGGGAATCGGGTGGCTACACCTTC. Its translation: CSVFRESGGYTF.

The chain employs TRBV28 and TRBJ2-7; possibly TRBD2 for D (6 bases). V was trimmed by 6 bases and J by 2 bases, leaving 8 bases between them. The CDR3 spans 12 residues. CDR1 and CDR2 from the germline V gene are MDHEN and SYDVKM. CDR3 sequence (DNA): TGTGCCAGCAGCCGCGGGACCTACGAGCAGTACTTC. Its protein is CASSRGTYEQYF.

V gene TRBV6-1 combines with J gene TRBJ1-1, with 11 bases identical to TRBD1. The germline V gene encodes CDR1 MNHNS and CDR2 SASEGT. The CDR3 totals 19 residues. The trim removed 1 base at V and 1 base at J, leaving 11 bases unmatched. The CDR3 region is CASSEGPADRGLKNTEAFF. The DNA for the CDR3 is TGTGCCAGCAGTGAAGGGCCTGCGGACAGGGGGCTGAAGAACACTGAAGCTTTCTTT.

V gene TRBV5-1 combines with J gene TRBJ2-2, with D unresolved. Trimming removed 0 bases at V and 4 bases at J, with 10 bases between. From germline, CDR1 is SGHRS and CDR2 YFSETQ. The CDR3 runs 15 residues. CDR3 protein: CASSLDQPGTGELFF. CDR3 bases: TGCGCCAGCAGCTTGGATCAGCCGGGCACCGGGGAGCTGTTTTTT.

V is TRBV2 and J is TRBJ1-2; possible D gene TRBD1, 5 bases. Germline V gene data show CDR1 as SNHLY and CDR2 as FYNNEI. V was pared by 2 bases and J by 2 bases, with 9 bases between. This CDR3 has 14 residues. The CDR3 DNA sequence: TGTGCCAGCAGTGAAAGGCGGGACAACTATGGCTACACCTTC. Its translation is CASSERRDNYGYTF.

The chain employs TRBV7-6 and TRBJ2-1, with TRBD2 matching 9 bases. In germline, CDR1 is SGHVS, CDR2 FNYEAQ. Trimming took 1 base from V and 0 from J; bases not matched to a gene: 16. The CDR3 runs 21 residues. The CDR3 sequence: CASSLERAGGILFSSYNEQFF. Written as DNA, the CDR3 is TGTGCCAGCAGCTTAGAAAGGGCGGGGGGGATTCTCTTTAGCTCCTACAATGAGCAGTTCTTC.

V gene TRBV7-6 combines with J gene TRBJ2-2; maybe TRBD2 (6 bases). The CDR3 has 14 residues. Germline lookup yields CDR1 SGHVS and CDR2 FNYEAQ. V shed 8 bases and J shed 3 bases, with 13 bases lying between them. The CDR3 DNA reads as TGTGCCAGCGGCAGATCGGGGGACACCGGGGAGCTGTTTTTT. The encoded protein is CASGRSGDTGELFF.

The V and J genes are TRBV7-6 and TRBJ2-7, with a tentative D call TRBD2 (6 bases). Germline values: CDR1 SGHVS, CDR2 FNYEAQ. Deletions cut 5 bases from V and 3 bases from J, with 17 bases between. The CDR3 spans 15 residues. CDR3 loop: CASSPGEDPVYEQYF. CDR3 coding DNA: TGTGCCAGCAGCCCCGGGGAGGACCCGGTCTACGAGCAGTACTTC. Looking up the rest from reference TRBV7-6 and TRBJ2-7 gives the full variable domain: GAGVSQSPRYKVTKRGQDVALRCDPISGHVSLYWYRQALGQGPEFLTYFNYEAQQDKSGLPNDRFSAERPEGSISTLTIQRTEQRDSAMYRCASSPGEDPVYEQYFGPGTRLTVT.

The rearrangement uses TRBV7-6 and TRBJ2-1; D may be TRBD1 (7 bases). The CDR3 is made up of 16 amino acids. The V end was cut by 4 bases, the J end by 3 bases, with 16 bases between. CDR1 is SGHVS and CDR2 is FNYEAQ in the germline V gene. CDR3 protein: CASSSVGGGFYNEQFF. CDR3 DNA sequence: TGTGCCAGCAGCTCCGTTGGAGGGGGCTTCTACAATGAGCAGTTCTTC.

The rearrangement uses TRBV11-3 and TRBJ2-7, with 7 bases lining up with TRBD1. The CDR3 loop spans 16 amino acids. J lost 0 bases, V lost 1 base, and 6 bases had no gene match. The germline gives CDR1 SGHNT, CDR2 YENEEA. The CDR3 sequence is CASSLAPGTASYEQYF. The CDR3 DNA sequence: TGTGCCAGCAGCTTAGCACCCGGGACAGCCTCCTACGAGCAGTACTTC.

This chain links TRBV19 with TRBJ1-2; D may be TRBD1 (6 bases). Trimming left V 10 bases short and J 4 bases short, with 13 bases between. The CDR3 length is 12 residues. Germline-derived CDR1 and CDR2 are LNHDA and SQIVND (reference sequence). Written as DNA, the CDR3 is TGTGCCATTCAAGGGGGACGCTATGGCTACACCTTC. Translating gives CAIQGGRYGYTF.

V gene TRBV7-2 combines with J gene TRBJ1-5; TRBD1 agrees at 8 bases. Germline V CDR1 and CDR2: SGHTA, FQGNSA. V shed 5 bases and J 3 bases; nucleotides not matched to a gene: 6. There are 15 residues in the CDR3. The CDR3 sequence is CASSPDRGDNQPQHF. CDR3 bases: TGTGCCAGCAGCCCTGACAGGGGAGACAATCAGCCCCAGCATTTT. The full variable domain, rest sourced from reference TRBV7-2 and TRBJ1-5, is GAGVSQSPSNKVTEKGKDVELRCDPISGHTALYWYRQSLGQGLEFLIYFQGNSAPDKSGLPSDRFSAERTGGSVSTLTIQRTQQEDSAVYLCASSPDRGDNQPQHFGDGTRLSIL.